This TCR beta chain derives from a study of T cell responses to AZD1222 COVID-19 vaccine. Data came from immunoSEQ multiplex PCR; TCRdb stores just in-frame clones and leaves some out. The sample lists about 67,000 clones, 84% occurring once. The CDR3 sequence is 15 residues long. Germline CDR1 SGHNT, CDR2 YENEEA. Unmatched junction bases numbered 1, after V lost 1 base and J lost 4 bases. Study-level results: Of spike-specific TCRs, nearly half reportedly target regions left unmutated in variants. Two AZD1222 doses significantly raised spike-specific TCR breadth and depth over controls.

Of note for this clone: Its antigen is undetermined.

This TCR came from an adult in good health. The chain couples TRBV11-3 to TRBJ2-2; 9 nucleotides line up with TRBD2. Material: peripheral blood, obtained on day 0 of AZD1222 vaccination. The CDR3 reads CASSLGGGATGELFF. CDR3 DNA sequence: TGTGCCAGCAGCTTAGGCGGGGGGGCCACCGGGGAGCTGTTTTTT.